This T cell receptor (beta chain) was documented in a study of post-analysis software for immune sequencing data. Findings of the study overall: Same-batch preparations were strongly co-clustered by F measure.

TCR beta libraries were prepared from cDNA with unique molecular identifiers. MiXCR, run by TCRdb on the PCR reads, gives a single entry per CDR3 protein. The top ten clones hold around 3.2% of a sample with roughly 200,000 distinct CDR3 sequences, 29% of them seen once. In this sample, this clonotype turned up many times. Antigen unknown. The specimen was blood. The sequence was obtained from a girl younger than 18 with multiple sclerosis.

CDR3: CSARENYGYTF. DNA for the CDR3: TGCAGTGCTAGAGAAAACTATGGCTACACCTTC. The chain couples TRBV20-1 to TRBJ1-2; D call uncertain. V lost 0 bases and J 2 bases, leaving 1 base between the germline ends. Germline loops: CDR1 DFQATT, CDR2 SNEGSKA (reference sequence). The CDR3 spans 11 residues.